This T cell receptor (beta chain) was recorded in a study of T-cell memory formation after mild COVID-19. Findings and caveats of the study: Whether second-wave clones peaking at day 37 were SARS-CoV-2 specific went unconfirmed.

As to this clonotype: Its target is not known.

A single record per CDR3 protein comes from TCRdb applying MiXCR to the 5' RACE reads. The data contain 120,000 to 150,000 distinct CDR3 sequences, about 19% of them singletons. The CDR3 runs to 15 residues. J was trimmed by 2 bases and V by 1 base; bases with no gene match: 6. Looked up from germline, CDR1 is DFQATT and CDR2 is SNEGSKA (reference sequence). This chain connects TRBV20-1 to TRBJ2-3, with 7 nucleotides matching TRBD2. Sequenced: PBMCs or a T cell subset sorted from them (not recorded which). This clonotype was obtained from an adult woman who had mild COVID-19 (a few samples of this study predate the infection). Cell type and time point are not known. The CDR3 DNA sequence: TGCAGTGCTAGAGCCCTAGCGGACAACACAGATACGCAGTATTTT. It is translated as CSARALADNTDTQYF.